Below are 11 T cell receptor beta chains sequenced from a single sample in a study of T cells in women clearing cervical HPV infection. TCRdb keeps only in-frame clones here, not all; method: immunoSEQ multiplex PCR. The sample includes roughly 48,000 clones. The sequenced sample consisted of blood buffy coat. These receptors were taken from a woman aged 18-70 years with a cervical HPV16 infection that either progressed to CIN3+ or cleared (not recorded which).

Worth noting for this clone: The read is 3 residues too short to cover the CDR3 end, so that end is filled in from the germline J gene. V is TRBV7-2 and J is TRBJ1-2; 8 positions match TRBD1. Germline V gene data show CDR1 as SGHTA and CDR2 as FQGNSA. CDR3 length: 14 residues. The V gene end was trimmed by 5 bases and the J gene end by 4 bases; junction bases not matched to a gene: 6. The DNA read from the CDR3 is TGTGCCAGCAGCGTTACAGGGGGAAGCTATGGC. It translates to CASSVTGGSYG. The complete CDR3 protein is CASSVTGGSYGYTF.

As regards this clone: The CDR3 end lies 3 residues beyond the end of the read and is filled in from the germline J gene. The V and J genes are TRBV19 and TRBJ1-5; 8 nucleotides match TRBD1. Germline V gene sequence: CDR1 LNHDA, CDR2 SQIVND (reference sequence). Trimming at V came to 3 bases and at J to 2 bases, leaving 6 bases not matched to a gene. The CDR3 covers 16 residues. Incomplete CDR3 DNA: TGTGCCAGTAGTATCAGAACAGGGGGAGGCAATCAGCCC. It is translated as CASSIRTGGGNQP. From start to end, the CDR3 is CASSIRTGGGNQPQHF. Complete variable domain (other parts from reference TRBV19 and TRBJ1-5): DGGITQSPKYLFRKEGQNVTLSCEQNLNHDAMYWYRQDPGQGLRLIYYSQIVNDFQKGDIAEGYSVSREKKESFPLTVTSAQKNPTAFYLCASSIRTGGGNQPQHFGDGTRLSIL.

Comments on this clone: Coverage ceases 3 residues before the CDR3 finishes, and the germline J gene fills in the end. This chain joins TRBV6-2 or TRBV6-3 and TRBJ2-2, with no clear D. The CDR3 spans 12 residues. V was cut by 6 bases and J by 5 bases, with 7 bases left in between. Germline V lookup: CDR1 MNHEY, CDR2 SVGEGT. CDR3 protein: CASSRSTGELFF. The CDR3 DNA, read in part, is TGTGCCAGCAGCCGCAGTACCGGGGAG.

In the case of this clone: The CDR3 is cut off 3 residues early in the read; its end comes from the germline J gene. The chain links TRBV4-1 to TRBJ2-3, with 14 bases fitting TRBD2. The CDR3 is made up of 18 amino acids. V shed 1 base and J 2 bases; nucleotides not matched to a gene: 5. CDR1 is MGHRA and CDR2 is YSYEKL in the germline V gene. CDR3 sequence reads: CASSQARLAGGNTDTQYF. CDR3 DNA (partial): TGCGCCAGCAGCCAAGCTAGACTAGCGGGAGGGAACACAGATACG.

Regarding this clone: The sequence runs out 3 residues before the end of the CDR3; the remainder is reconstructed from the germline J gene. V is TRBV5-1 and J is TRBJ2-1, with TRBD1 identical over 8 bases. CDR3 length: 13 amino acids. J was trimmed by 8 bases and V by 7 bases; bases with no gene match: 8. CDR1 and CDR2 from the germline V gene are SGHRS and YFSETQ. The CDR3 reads CASHGQGRDEQFF. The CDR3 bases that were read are TGCGCCAGCCACGGACAGGGTCGGGATGAG.

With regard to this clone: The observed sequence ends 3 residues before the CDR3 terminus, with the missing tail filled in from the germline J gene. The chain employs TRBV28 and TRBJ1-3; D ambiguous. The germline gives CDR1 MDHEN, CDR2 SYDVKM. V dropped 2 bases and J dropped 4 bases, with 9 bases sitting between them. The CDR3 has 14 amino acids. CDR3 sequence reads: CASSLGGSGNTIYF. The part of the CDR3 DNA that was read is TGTGCCAGCAGTTTAGGAGGGTCAGGAAACACC.

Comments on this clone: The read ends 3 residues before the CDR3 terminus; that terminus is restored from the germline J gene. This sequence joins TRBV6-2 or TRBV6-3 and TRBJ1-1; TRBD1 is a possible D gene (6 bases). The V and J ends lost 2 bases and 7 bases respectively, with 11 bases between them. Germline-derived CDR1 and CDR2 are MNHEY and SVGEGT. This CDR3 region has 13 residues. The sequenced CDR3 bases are TGTGCCAGCAGTTACGCCAGGGGCGGTGAA. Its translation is CASSYARGGE. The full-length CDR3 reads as CASSYARGGEAFF.

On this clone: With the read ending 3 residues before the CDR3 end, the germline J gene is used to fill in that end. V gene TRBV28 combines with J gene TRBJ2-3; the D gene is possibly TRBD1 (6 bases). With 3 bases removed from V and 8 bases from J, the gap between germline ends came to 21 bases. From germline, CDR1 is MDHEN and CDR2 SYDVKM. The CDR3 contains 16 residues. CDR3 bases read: TGTGCCAGCAGTTTCGATTCTGGGGGCACGTCGGGTACG. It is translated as CASSFDSGGTSGT. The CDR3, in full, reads CASSFDSGGTSGTQYF.

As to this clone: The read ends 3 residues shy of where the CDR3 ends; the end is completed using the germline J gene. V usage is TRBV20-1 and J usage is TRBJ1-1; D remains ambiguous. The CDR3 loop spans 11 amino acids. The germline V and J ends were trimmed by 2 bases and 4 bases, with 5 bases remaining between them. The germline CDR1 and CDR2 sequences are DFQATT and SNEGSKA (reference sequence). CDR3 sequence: CSARPLTEAFF. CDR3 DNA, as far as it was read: TGCAGTGCTAGACCCCTCACTGAA.

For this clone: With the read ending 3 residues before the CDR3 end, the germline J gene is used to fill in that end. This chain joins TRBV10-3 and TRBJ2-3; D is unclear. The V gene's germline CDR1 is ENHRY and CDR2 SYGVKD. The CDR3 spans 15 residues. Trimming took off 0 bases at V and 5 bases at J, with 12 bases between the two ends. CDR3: CAISESKGMGDTQYF. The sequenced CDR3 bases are TGTGCCATCAGTGAGTCGAAGGGCATGGGAGATACG.

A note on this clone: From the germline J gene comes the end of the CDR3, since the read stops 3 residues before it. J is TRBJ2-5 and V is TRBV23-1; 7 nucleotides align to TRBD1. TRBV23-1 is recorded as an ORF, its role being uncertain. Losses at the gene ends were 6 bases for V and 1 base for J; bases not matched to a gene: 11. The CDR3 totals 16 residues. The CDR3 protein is CASSHAQGVVQETQYF. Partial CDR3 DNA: TGCGCCAGCAGCCATGCCCAGGGGGTGGTCCAAGAGACC.